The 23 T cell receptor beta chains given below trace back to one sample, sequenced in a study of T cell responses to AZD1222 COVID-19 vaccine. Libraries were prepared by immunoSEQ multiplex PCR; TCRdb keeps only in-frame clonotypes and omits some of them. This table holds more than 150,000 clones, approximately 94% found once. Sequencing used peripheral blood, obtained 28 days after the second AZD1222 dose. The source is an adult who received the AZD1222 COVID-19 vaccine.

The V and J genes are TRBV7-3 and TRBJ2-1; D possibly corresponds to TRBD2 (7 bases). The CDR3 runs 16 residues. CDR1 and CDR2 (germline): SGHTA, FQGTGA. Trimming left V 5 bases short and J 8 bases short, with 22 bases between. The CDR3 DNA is TGTGCCAGCAGCGCCCTGGGGGCTAGCGGTGGTGATGAGCAGTTCTTC. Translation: CASSALGASGGDEQFF.

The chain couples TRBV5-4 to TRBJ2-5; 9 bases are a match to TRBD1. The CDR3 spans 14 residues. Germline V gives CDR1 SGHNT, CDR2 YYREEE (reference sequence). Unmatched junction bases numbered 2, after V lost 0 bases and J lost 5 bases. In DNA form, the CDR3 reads TGTGCCAGCAGCTTGGGGGACAGGGAGGAGACCCAGTACTTC. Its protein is CASSLGDREETQYF.

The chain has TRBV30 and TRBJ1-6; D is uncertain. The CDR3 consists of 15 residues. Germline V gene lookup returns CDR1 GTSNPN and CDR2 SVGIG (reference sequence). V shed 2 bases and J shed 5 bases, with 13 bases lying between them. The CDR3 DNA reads TGTGCCTGGAGTCCTGGGCGCAGCCATAATTCACCCCTCCACTTT. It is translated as CAWSPGRSHNSPLHF.

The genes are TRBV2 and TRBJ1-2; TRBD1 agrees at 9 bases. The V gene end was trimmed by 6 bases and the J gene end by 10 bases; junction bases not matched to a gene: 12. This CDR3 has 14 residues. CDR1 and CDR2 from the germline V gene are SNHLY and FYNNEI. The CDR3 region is CASRGLQGALDYTF. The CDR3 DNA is TGTGCCAGCAGGGGGTTACAGGGGGCTTTGGACTACACCTTC.

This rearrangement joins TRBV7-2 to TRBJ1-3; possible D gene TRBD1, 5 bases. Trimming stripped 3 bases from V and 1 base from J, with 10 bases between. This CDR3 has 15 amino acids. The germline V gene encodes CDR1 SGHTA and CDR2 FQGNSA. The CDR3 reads CASSFRERSGNTIYF. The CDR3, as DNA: TGTGCCAGCAGCTTCAGGGAGCGGTCTGGAAACACCATATATTTT.

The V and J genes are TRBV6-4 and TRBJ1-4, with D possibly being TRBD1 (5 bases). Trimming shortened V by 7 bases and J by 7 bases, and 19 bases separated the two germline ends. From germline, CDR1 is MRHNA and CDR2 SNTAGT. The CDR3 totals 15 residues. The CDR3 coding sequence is TGTGCCAGCACCATCGAGGGCTCCGGGGGTGAAAAACTGTTTTTT. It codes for CASTIEGSGGEKLFF.

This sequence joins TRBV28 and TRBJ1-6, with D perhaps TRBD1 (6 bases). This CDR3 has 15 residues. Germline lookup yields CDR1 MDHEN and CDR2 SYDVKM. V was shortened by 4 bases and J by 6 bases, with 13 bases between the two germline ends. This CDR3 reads CASSWGGGRNSPLHF. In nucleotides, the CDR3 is TGTGCCAGCAGTTGGGGCGGGGGGCGTAATTCACCCCTCCACTTT.

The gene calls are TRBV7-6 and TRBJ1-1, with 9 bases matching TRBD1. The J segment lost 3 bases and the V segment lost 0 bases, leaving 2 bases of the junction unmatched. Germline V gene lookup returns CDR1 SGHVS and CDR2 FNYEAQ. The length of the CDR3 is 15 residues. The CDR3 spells CASSLAGTGYTEAFF. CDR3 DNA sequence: TGTGCCAGCAGCTTAGCGGGGACAGGGTACACTGAAGCTTTCTTT.

CDR3 region: CASSLVLVNTEAFF. DNA for the CDR3: TGTGCCAGCAGCTTAGTCTTGGTGAACACTGAAGCTTTCTTT. The V call is TRBV7-2, the J call TRBJ1-1; D call uncertain. Trimming cost V 1 base and J 0 bases, with 6 bases left between them. The germline V gene encodes CDR1 SGHTA and CDR2 FQGNSA. This CDR3 comprises 14 residues.

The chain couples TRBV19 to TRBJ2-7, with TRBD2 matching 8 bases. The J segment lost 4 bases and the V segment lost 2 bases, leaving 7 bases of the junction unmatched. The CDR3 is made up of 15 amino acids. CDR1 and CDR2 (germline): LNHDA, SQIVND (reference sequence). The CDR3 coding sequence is TGTGCCAGTAGTATAATCGGCGGGGGGAAGTACGAGCAGTACTTC. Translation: CASSIIGGGKYEQYF.

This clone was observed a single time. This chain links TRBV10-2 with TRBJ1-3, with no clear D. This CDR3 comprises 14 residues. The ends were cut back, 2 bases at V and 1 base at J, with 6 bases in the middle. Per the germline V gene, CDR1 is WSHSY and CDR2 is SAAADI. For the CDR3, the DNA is TGCGCCAGCAGTGAGGGTGGGTCTGGAAACACCATATATTTT. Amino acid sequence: CASSEGGSGNTIYF.

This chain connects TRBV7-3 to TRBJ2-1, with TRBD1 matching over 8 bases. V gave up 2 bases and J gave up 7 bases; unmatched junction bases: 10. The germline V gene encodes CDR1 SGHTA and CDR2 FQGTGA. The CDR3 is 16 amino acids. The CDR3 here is CASSLGQGEFRNEQFF. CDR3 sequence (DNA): TGTGCCAGCAGCTTAGGACAGGGAGAATTTCGTAATGAGCAGTTCTTC.

CDR3 residues: CASSVFLMEFSYEQYF. The CDR3 nucleotides read TGCGCCAGCAGTGTGTTCCTGATGGAGTTCTCTTACGAGCAGTACTTC. The chain recombines TRBV10-1 with TRBJ2-7; D not certain. Trimming pared 4 bases from V and 4 bases from J, leaving 20 bases between. This CDR3 region has 16 residues. Germline V CDR1 and CDR2: WNHNN, SYGVQD (reference sequence).

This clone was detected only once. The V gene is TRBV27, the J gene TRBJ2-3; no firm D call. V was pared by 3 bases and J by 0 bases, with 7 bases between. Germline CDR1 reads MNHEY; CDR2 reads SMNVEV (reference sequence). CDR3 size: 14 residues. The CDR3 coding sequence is TGTGCCAGCAGTTTGTGGGTTAGCACAGATACGCAGTATTTT. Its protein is CASSLWVSTDTQYF.

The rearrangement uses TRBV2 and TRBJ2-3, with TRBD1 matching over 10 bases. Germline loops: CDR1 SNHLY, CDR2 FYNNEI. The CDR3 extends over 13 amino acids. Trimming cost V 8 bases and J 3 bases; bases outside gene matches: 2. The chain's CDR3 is CASGDRGTDTQYF. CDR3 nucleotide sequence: TGTGCCAGCGGGGACAGGGGTACAGATACGCAGTATTTT.

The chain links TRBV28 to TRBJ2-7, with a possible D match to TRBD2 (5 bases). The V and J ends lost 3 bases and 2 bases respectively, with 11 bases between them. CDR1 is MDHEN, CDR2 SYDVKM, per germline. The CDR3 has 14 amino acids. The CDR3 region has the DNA TGTGCCAGCAGTTTCCTAGCTCCACCCTACGAGCAGTACTTC. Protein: CASSFLAPPYEQYF.

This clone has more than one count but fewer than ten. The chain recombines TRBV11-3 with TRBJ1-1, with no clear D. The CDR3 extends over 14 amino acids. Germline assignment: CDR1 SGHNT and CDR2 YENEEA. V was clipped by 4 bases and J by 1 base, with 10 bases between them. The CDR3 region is CASSSSNWNTEAFF. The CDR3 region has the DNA TGTGCCAGCAGCTCCTCGAACTGGAACACTGAAGCTTTCTTT.

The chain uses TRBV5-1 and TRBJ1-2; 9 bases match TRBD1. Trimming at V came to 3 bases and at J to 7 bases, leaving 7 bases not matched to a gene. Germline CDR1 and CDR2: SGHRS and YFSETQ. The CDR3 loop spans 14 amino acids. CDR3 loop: CASSSLDRGTGYTF. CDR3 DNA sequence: TGCGCCAGCAGCTCGTTAGACAGGGGGACTGGCTACACCTTC.

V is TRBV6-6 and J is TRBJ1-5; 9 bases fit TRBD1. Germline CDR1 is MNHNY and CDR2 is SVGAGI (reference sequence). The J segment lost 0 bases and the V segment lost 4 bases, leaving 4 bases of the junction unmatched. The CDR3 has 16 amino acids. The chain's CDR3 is CASSWTGANSNQPQHF. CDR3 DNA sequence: TGTGCCAGCAGTTGGACAGGGGCGAATAGCAATCAGCCCCAGCATTTT.

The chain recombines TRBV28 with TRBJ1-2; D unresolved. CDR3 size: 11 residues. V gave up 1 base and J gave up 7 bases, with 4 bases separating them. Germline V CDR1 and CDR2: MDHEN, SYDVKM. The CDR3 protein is CASSLYRGYTF. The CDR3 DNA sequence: TGTGCCAGCAGTTTATACCGTGGCTACACCTTC.

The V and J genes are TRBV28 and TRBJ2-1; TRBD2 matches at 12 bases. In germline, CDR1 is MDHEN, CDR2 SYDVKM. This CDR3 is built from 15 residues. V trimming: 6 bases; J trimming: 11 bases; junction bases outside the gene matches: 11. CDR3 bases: TGTGCCAGCAGCCACAGAGGACTAGCGGGAAGAAAGCAGTTCTTC. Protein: CASSHRGLAGRKQFF.

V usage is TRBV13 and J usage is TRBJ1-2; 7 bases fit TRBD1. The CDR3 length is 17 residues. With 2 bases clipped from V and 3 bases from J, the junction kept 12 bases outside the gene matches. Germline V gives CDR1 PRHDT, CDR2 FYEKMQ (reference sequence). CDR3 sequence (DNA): TGTGCCAGCAGCTTAAGCGCCCTCCTAACAGGGGACTATGGCTACACCTTC. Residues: CASSLSALLTGDYGYTF.

The CDR3 DNA is TGTGCCAGCAGAGTACAGGGAGTTAAGGAGCAGTACTTC. Translating it yields CASRVQGVKEQYF. The rearrangement joins TRBV6-5 to TRBJ2-7; TRBD1 might be the D (6 bases). CDR3 length equals 13 residues. Trimming removed 6 bases at V and 7 bases at J, with 16 bases between. Germline V gene sequence: CDR1 MNHEY, CDR2 SVGAGI.